Presented here are 30 T cell receptor beta chains from one specimen sequenced in a study of cytomegalovirus exposure and HLA in healthy donors. The protocol was immunoSEQ multiplex PCR, while the TCRdb copy is restricted to in-frame clones and leaves out a portion. The repertoire holds about 150,000 clones, 86% seen once, with about a fifth in the top ten. The sample taken for sequencing was PBMCs. The origin of the receptors is a young man in good health and CMV-seropositive.

The chain combines TRBV19 with TRBJ1-4, with TRBD1 identical over 10 bases. Trimming removed 6 bases from V and 5 bases from J; junction bases left unmatched: 6. The CDR3 covers 15 residues. The germline gives CDR1 LNHDA, CDR2 SQIVND (reference sequence). The CDR3 protein is CASRTPGQGNEKLFF. In DNA form, the CDR3 reads TGTGCCAGTAGGACCCCGGGACAGGGGAATGAAAAACTGTTTTTT. The whole variable domain, remainder taken from reference TRBV19 and TRBJ1-4, is DGGITQSPKYLFRKEGQNVTLSCEQNLNHDAMYWYRQDPGQGLRLIYYSQIVNDFQKGDIAEGYSVSREKKESFPLTVTSAQKNPTAFYLCASRTPGQGNEKLFFGSGTQLSVL.

The V call is TRBV6-1, the J call TRBJ2-3; TRBD2 matches 14 bases. The CDR3 consists of 16 residues. Germline values: CDR1 MNHNS, CDR2 SASEGT. V trimming: 3 bases; J trimming: 5 bases; junction bases outside the gene matches: 4. CDR3 residues: CASSDPGLAGGDTQYF. CDR3 nucleotides: TGTGCCAGCAGTGACCCAGGACTAGCGGGGGGAGATACGCAGTATTTT.

This clone was counted only a few times. The genes are TRBV4-3 and TRBJ2-1; TRBD2 matches 9 bases. CDR1 and CDR2 from the germline V gene are LGHNA and YSLEER. The CDR3 runs 17 residues. After removal of 1 base from V and 10 bases from J, the junction contained 14 bases not matched to a gene. The CDR3 protein is CASSQVPGGGRAKEQFF. CDR3 in DNA: TGCGCCAGCAGCCAAGTTCCCGGCGGCGGGAGGGCCAAGGAGCAGTTCTTC.

The chain couples TRBV27 to TRBJ2-3, with TRBD2 identical over 9 bases. The J segment lost 0 bases and the V segment lost 6 bases, leaving 7 bases of the junction unmatched. CDR1 and CDR2 (germline): MNHEY, SMNVEV (reference sequence). CDR3 length: 16 residues. CDR3: CASRTGLALSTDTQYF. The DNA for the CDR3 is TGTGCCAGCAGAACAGGACTAGCGCTTAGCACAGATACGCAGTATTTT.

The chain is built from TRBV11-1 and TRBJ2-2; weak D call: TRBD1 (6 bases). This CDR3 is 14 amino acids long. V lost 5 bases to trimming and J lost 4 bases, with 11 bases between them. CDR1 is SGHAT and CDR2 is FQDESV in the germline V gene (reference sequence). As DNA, the CDR3 is TGTGCCAGCAGCCAGGGGAGCTTCACCGGGGAGCTGTTTTTT. Protein sequence: CASSQGSFTGELFF.

This chain uses TRBV28 with TRBJ1-1; 7 nucleotides align to TRBD1. The germline V gene has CDR1 MDHEN and CDR2 SYDVKM. The CDR3 has 16 residues. V gave up 5 bases and J gave up 11 bases; unmatched junction bases: 20. For the CDR3, the DNA is TGTGCCAGCAGTCCCTCGCCCGGGGATGACAGGGATGAGGCTTTCTTT. This gives the protein CASSPSPGDDRDEAFF.

The genes are TRBV27 and TRBJ2-7, with D maybe TRBD1 (5 bases). The CDR3 covers 12 residues. V gave up 2 bases and J gave up 5 bases, with 7 bases separating them. The germline CDR1 and CDR2 sequences are MNHEY and SMNVEV (reference sequence). In DNA form, the CDR3 reads TGTGCCAGCAGTTTAAAGGGGCACGAGCAGTACTTC. This gives the protein CASSLKGHEQYF.

The chain joins TRBV2 to TRBJ2-1; D possibly corresponds to TRBD2 (6 bases). The CDR3 runs 14 residues. Germline V CDR1 and CDR2: SNHLY, FYNNEI. Between the trimmed V and J ends, which lost 8 bases and 0 bases, there was a span of 11 bases. This CDR3 is CASVLASSYNEQFF. The CDR3, as DNA: TGTGCCAGCGTGCTAGCGAGCTCCTACAATGAGCAGTTCTTC.

The chain links TRBV19 to TRBJ2-1; unclear D gene. Trimming removed 9 bases at V and 3 bases at J, with 6 bases between. The V gene's germline CDR1 is LNHDA and CDR2 SQIVND (reference sequence). The CDR3 totals 11 residues. CDR3: CASQVYNEQFF. In DNA, the CDR3 is TGTGCCAGCCAGGTCTACAATGAGCAGTTCTTC.

J is TRBJ1-5 and V is TRBV7-9; no reliable D call. Deletions cut 1 base from V and 5 bases from J, with 6 bases between. Germline V gene lookup returns CDR1 SEHNR and CDR2 FQNEAQ (reference sequence). The CDR3 contains 13 residues. The DNA of the CDR3 is TGTGCCAGCAGCTTAGACCGGGATCAGCCCCAGCATTTT. This encodes CASSLDRDQPQHF.

The V call is TRBV27, the J call TRBJ2-7; D perhaps matches TRBD1 (7 bases). CDR1 MNHEY and CDR2 SMNVEV come from the germline V gene (reference sequence). The length of the CDR3 is 15 residues. V was clipped by 8 bases and J by 9 bases, with 26 bases between them. CDR3 amino acids: CASAGSGTADLSQYF. CDR3 coding DNA: TGTGCCAGCGCGGGGTCCGGGACAGCGGACCTGTCGCAGTACTTC.

This clone turned up a few times. The chain links TRBV4-1 to TRBJ1-2, with a weak D call TRBD1 (5 bases). V gave up 0 bases and J gave up 4 bases, with 12 bases separating them. Germline V gene sequence: CDR1 MGHRA, CDR2 YSYEKL. There are 15 residues in the CDR3. The CDR3 DNA sequence: TGCGCCAGCAGCCAAGACAGGGTGACAGTCTATGGCTACACCTTC. Translating gives CASSQDRVTVYGYTF.

The rearrangement uses TRBV10-3 and TRBJ2-1; 11 bases agree with TRBD2. The J segment lost 3 bases and the V segment lost 6 bases, leaving 4 bases of the junction unmatched. The CDR3 totals 15 residues. CDR1 and CDR2 from the germline V gene are ENHRY and SYGVKD. Here the CDR3 DNA reads TGTGCCATCAGGGAACTAGCGGGAGACTACAATGAGCAGTTCTTC. Translating it yields CAIRELAGDYNEQFF.

A few counts support this clone. The chain recombines TRBV11-3 with TRBJ2-7; D is uncertain. CDR3 length: 10 residues. Germline CDR1 reads SGHNT; CDR2 reads YENEEA. Trimming took 8 bases from V and 6 from J, leaving 8 bases between them. CDR3 coding DNA: TGTGCCAGCGGAGCCGGCGAGCAGTACTTC. It encodes CASGAGEQYF.

The chain recombines TRBV5-1 with TRBJ2-3, with 12 bases that match TRBD1. This CDR3 spans 16 amino acids. Germline V lookup: CDR1 SGHRS, CDR2 YFSETQ. J gave up 4 bases and V 1 base, and 4 bases lay outside the gene matches. The CDR3 region is CASSLMGQGAPDTQYF. The CDR3 DNA follows: TGCGCCAGCAGCTTGATGGGACAGGGGGCCCCAGATACGCAGTATTTT.

The chain recombines TRBV9 with TRBJ2-2; D may be TRBD2 (5 bases). CDR1 and CDR2 from the germline V gene are SGDLS and YYNGEE. V was shortened by 2 bases and J by 10 bases, with 15 bases between the two germline ends. There are 14 residues in the CDR3. The CDR3 coding sequence is TGTGCCAGCAGCGTTCTTTTGGCGGGTCCGGAGCTGTTTTTT. This translates into CASSVLLAGPELFF.

This chain joins TRBV7-9 and TRBJ1-1; D may be TRBD1 (5 bases). The CDR3 runs 15 residues. Trimming cost V 5 bases and J 4 bases, with 17 bases left between them. The germline V gene encodes CDR1 SEHNR and CDR2 FQNEAQ (reference sequence). The CDR3 DNA reads TGTGCCAGCAGCCCGTCCAACCGGGGGGGCACTGAAGCTTTCTTT. Translating it yields CASSPSNRGGTEAFF.

This chain links TRBV15 with TRBJ2-3; D might be TRBD2 (5 bases). CDR3 length equals 12 residues. CDR1 is LNHNV and CDR2 is YYDKDF in the germline V gene (reference sequence). Trimming cost V 8 bases and J 4 bases, with 10 bases left between them. The CDR3 bases are TGTGCCACCGGGGAGACCCCAGATACGCAGTATTTT. Amino acids: CATGETPDTQYF.

Only one count was recorded for this clone. The gene calls are TRBV7-2 and TRBJ1-3; D gene ambiguous. Per germline, CDR1 SGHTA and CDR2 FQGNSA. The CDR3 spans 15 residues. Deletions cut 4 bases from V and 0 bases from J, with 10 bases between. This chain's CDR3 is CASSSLAVSGNTIYF. CDR3 DNA: TGTGCCAGCAGCTCCTTGGCAGTCTCTGGAAACACCATATATTTT.

In nucleotides, the CDR3 is TGTGCCTGGAGTGTAACTGGGCCCACCGGGGAGCTGTTTTTT. Translation: CAWSVTGPTGELFF. The chain uses TRBV30 and TRBJ2-2, with D hard to call. The CDR3 sequence is 14 residues long. V was trimmed by 0 bases and J by 4 bases, leaving 9 bases between them. From germline, CDR1 is GTSNPN and CDR2 SVGIG (reference sequence).

The chain is built from TRBV9 and TRBJ1-5, with a tentative D call TRBD1 (5 bases). The V gene lost 1 base and the J gene lost 6 bases, with 5 bases spanning the gap. CDR1 is SGDLS, CDR2 YYNGEE, per germline. The CDR3 sequence is 12 residues long. The DNA of the CDR3 is TGTGCCAGCAGCGTAAGGGGTCAGCCCCAGCATTTT. This codes for CASSVRGQPQHF. The variable domain in full, with the rest retrieved from reference TRBV9 and TRBJ1-5, is DSGVTQTPKHLITATGQRVTLRCSPRSGDLSVYWYQQSLDQGLQFLIQYYNGEERAKGNILERFSAQQFPDLHSELNLSSLELGDSALYFCASSVRGQPQHFGDGTRLSIL.

The chain employs TRBV19 and TRBJ1-2; 7 bases are a match to TRBD1. With V trimmed by 6 bases and J by 5 bases, 9 bases remained unmatched. The germline CDR1 and CDR2 sequences are LNHDA and SQIVND (reference sequence). There are 14 residues in the CDR3. In nucleotides, the CDR3 is TGTGCCAGTAGCCCCGGACAGGTTTTTTATGGCTACACCTTC. It encodes CASSPGQVFYGYTF.

The chain couples TRBV4-3 to TRBJ1-4; D is ambiguous. The CDR3 runs to 15 residues. Looked up from germline, CDR1 is LGHNA and CDR2 is YSLEER. V was trimmed by 6 bases and J by 1 base, leaving 12 bases between them. CDR3 DNA: TGCGCCAGCAGGGGAGCTGACCTAACTAATGAAAAACTGTTTTTT. Translated, it gives CASRGADLTNEKLFF.

DNA of the CDR3: TGTGCCTCCTGGACAGGGGAGTGGTACACTGAAGCTTTCTTT. Translation: CASWTGEWYTEAFF. The chain carries TRBV21-1 and TRBJ1-1; the table calls TRBD1, which could not be checked here. TRBV21-1 is designated a pseudogene. The CDR3 has 14 residues.

This clone has a single count. The chain carries TRBV4-3 and TRBJ2-3, with D possibly matching TRBD2 (5 bases). The V gene lost 5 bases and the J gene lost 0 bases, with 9 bases spanning the gap. This CDR3 spans 14 amino acids. Germline CDR1 is LGHNA and CDR2 is YSLEER. The CDR3 DNA follows: TGCGCCAGCAGCTCCCGGACTAGCACAGATACGCAGTATTTT. Translation: CASSSRTSTDTQYF.

This clone was detected once. The V call is TRBV19, the J call TRBJ2-3; 9 bases map to TRBD1. Unmatched junction bases numbered 2, after V lost 0 bases and J lost 1 base. The CDR3 covers 16 residues. Per the germline V gene, CDR1 is LNHDA and CDR2 is SQIVND (reference sequence). This CDR3 is CASSIDRTGGTDTQYF. Here the CDR3 DNA reads TGTGCCAGTAGTATAGACAGGACAGGGGGCACAGATACGCAGTATTTT.

To note about this clone: The germline gene is not matched at one end of the junction; a read error may be the cause. The gene calls are TRBV5-1 and TRBJ2-7, with D perhaps matching TRBD2 (7 bases). The germline V gene encodes CDR1 SGHRS and CDR2 YFSETQ. There are 17 residues in the CDR3. The CDR3 spells CASMTPGGRGTSCEQYF. The CDR3 region has the DNA TGCGCCAGCATGACGCCCGGGGGGCGGGGGACGTCCTGCGAGCAGTACTTC.

Here the CDR3 reads CASSTRQEMNTEAFF. The CDR3 DNA is TGTGCCAGCAGTACGCGACAGGAGATGAACACTGAAGCTTTCTTT. The J gene is TRBJ1-1, the V gene TRBV6-5; the D gene is possibly TRBD1 (6 bases). The CDR3 has 15 residues. V was trimmed by 5 bases and J by 0 bases, leaving 13 bases between them. Germline V gene data show CDR1 as MNHEY and CDR2 as SVGAGI.

The V call is TRBV5-1, the J call TRBJ1-1; 8 bases agree with TRBD1. The CDR3 has 15 residues. The trim removed 1 base at V and 1 base at J, leaving 3 bases unmatched. Germline-derived CDR1 and CDR2 are SGHRS and YFSETQ. This CDR3 is CASSLQGASNTEAFF. The CDR3 DNA follows: TGCGCCAGCAGCTTGCAGGGGGCTTCGAACACTGAAGCTTTCTTT.

The V and J genes are TRBV7-8 and TRBJ1-1; 7 nucleotides align to TRBD1. The CDR3 is 12 amino acids. Germline lookup yields CDR1 SGHVS and CDR2 FQNEAQ. Trimming at V came to 6 bases and at J to 7 bases, leaving 5 bases not matched to a gene. The CDR3 nucleotides are TGTGCCAGCAGTTACGGGACAGTTGAAGCTTTCTTT. It specifies CASSYGTVEAFF.